This TCR beta chain was sequenced during a study of identical twins. As concerns this clonotype: The antigen remains undetermined.

TCRdb re-analysed the 5' RACE reads in MiXCR, keeping a single row per CDR3 protein. The data contain hundreds of thousands of distinct CDR3 sequences, roughly 7.2% of them singletons. V was trimmed by 2 bases and J by 4 bases, leaving 9 bases between them. The germline gives CDR1 MNHEY, CDR2 SVGAGI. This CDR3 spans 14 amino acids. Study-wide points: Some out-of-frame alpha sequences were shared by twins, and these showed excess low generation probability. Invariant MAIT and iNKT cells may have partly biased zero-insertion analyses.

The same sample was also used in a study of yellow fever vaccine responses in identical twins. That paper states: Twins reportedly had a vaccine T cell response that seemed partly convergent, partly personalized.

This TCR was recovered from a young woman in good health. Sample: PBMCs. The chain is built from TRBV6-5 and TRBJ2-1; D unresolved. CDR3 loop: CASSYQGSYNEQFF. The CDR3 DNA reads as TGTGCCAGCAGTTACCAAGGAAGTTACAATGAGCAGTTCTTC.